This T cell receptor (beta chain) is from a study of T cell repertoires in cytomegalovirus infection. Study information: It was recently identified HLA-C-restricted and well-studied HLA-B-restricted CMV epitopes that the study used. An indication of both CMV infection and matching HLA type came from public TCR beta signatures. Notes on the study in general: There were carriers of CMV plus the relevant HLA, and cumulative public TCR beta family frequency identified them. Predominance within the ex vivo response was attributable to HLA-C-restricted CMV-specific TCR beta clonotypes.

TCRdb itself ran the reads through MiXCR, one entry per CDR3 protein. The table lists fewer than 650,000 distinct CDR3 sequences, just under 40% of them singletons. CDR3 size: 15 residues. Trimming removed 6 bases from V and 4 bases from J, with 19 bases in between. Turning to this clonotype: The target antigen is unknown.

V usage is TRBV12-3 or TRBV12-4 and J usage is TRBJ2-7; D not resolved. Sequencing used cultured PBMCs, obtained from culture after CMV antigen stimulation. The source is a human donor in good health (CMV status not recorded). Some clones in this sample may be carry-over from other donors' samples. CDR3 in amino acids: CASSHGPSPRYEQYF. CDR3 bases: TGTGCCAGCAGCCACGGGCCCTCTCCCCGTTACGAGCAGTACTTC.